The clone carrying this T cell receptor (beta chain) was seen only a few times. Antigen specificity is unknown. Using immunoSEQ multiplex PCR, the repertoire was profiled, and TCRdb retains in-frame clones only, with some absent. The table includes some 98,000 clones, about four fifths detected once. The ends were cut back, 6 bases at V and 1 base at J, with 18 bases in the middle. Germline lookup yields CDR1 KGHSH and CDR2 LQKENI. The CDR3 extends over 16 amino acids. The data originate from a study of OX40 agonist ivuxolimab in advanced cancers. At the level of the study: The drug used for patients, ivuxolimab, was an agonistic anti-OX40 (CD134) antibody. Ivuxolimab doses were 0.01, 0.1, 0.3, 1.5, 3 or 10 mg/kg every 2 weeks. Participants, approximately 80% male, averaged around 64 years of age, ranging from roughly 23 to 90.

The study, taken as a whole, reports: Average numbers of expanded clones were greater in CD8+ T cells than in CD4+.

The sequences come from CD4+ or CD8+ T cells sorted from blood, collected in a trial of the OX40 agonist ivuxolimab. The receptor comes from an adult with an advanced solid tumor such as melanoma, head and neck, liver or kidney cancer. The chain couples TRBV18 to TRBJ1-1; no clear D. The CDR3 bases are TGTGCCAGCTCCGCGAGGAAAGGGAATGGGAACACTGAAGCTTTCTTT. It codes for CASSARKGNGNTEAFF.